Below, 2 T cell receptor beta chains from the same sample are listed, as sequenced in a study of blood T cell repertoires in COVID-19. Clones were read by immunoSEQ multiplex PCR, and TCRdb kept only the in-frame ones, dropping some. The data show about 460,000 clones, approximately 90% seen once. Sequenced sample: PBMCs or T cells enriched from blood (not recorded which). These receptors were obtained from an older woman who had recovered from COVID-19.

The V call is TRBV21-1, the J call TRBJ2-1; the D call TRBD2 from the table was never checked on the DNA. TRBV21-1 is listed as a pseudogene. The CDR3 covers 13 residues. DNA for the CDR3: TGTGCCAGCAGCAAAGAGGGGGGGAATGAGCAGTTCTTC. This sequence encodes CASSKEGGNEQFF.

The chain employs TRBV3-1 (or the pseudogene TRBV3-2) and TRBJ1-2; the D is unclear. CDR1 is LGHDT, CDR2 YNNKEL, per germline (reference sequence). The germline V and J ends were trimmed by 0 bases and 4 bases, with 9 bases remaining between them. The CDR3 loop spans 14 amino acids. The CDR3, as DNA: TGTGCCAGCAGCCAAGATAATCGCGTCTATGGCTACACCTTC. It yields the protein CASSQDNRVYGYTF.